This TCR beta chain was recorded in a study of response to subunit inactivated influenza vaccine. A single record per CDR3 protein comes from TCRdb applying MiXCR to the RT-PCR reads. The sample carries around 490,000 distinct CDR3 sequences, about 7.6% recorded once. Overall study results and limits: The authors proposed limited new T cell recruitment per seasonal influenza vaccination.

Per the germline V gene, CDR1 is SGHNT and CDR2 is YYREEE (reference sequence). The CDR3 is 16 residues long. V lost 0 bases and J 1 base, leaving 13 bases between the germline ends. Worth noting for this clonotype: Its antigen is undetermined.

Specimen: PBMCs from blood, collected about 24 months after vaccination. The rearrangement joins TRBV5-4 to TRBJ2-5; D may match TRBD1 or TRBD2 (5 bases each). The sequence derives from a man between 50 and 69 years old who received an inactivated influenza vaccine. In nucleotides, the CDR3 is TGTGCCAGCAGCTTGGGAGCGGTGGGGACCCAAGAGACCCAGTACTTC. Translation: CASSLGAVGTQETQYF.